The source of this TCR delta chain is a study of γδ T cells in repeated Plasmodium falciparum infection. Study information: Age- and gender-matched Australian children served as comparison for malaria-exposed Malian children. Donors had four controlled P. falciparum NF54 infections over approximately 640 days. Study-level results: Compared with Australian children, Malian Vdelta2-negative repertoires seemed more clonal, less diverse, less shared.

Trimming at V came to 3 bases and at J to 7 bases, leaving 21 bases not matched to a gene. The V gene's germline CDR1 is GEAIGNYY and CDR2 EKD. The CDR3 covers 18 residues. On this clone itself: The antigen remains undetermined. TCRdb assigns this DNA the protein of a much larger clone, which departs from its translation at residue 7; this likely reflects a read error, and the protein shown comes from translating the DNA.

Sequencing covered both gamma and delta TCR chains per sample. TCRdb reprocessed the multiplex PCR reads using CATT. The table lists approximately 93,000 delta-chain clones, roughly 0.98% of them singletons. Flow sorting of PBMC yielded separate Vgamma9/Vdelta2+ and Vdelta2-negative gammadelta T cell populations for bulk repertoire analysis. The chain uses TRDV2 and TRDJ1; 8 nucleotides agree with TRDD3. No J segment appears in TCRdb, so it was assigned here by matching the sequence to germline. Material for sequencing was gamma-delta T cells from blood. The receptor comes from a pool of human donors (malaria-infected and uninfected, not separated). Here the CDR3 reads CACDPLPQGAGGPVKLIF. For the CDR3, the DNA is TGTGCCTGTGACCCCCTACCACAAGGGGCTGGGGGACCCGTTAAACTCATCTTT.